This T cell receptor (beta chain) was sequenced during a study of T cells in Graves' hyperthyroidism and ophthalmopathy. Findings and limits, study-wide: Classification by a 13 V-J model distinguished ophthalmopathy from stable hyperthyroidism.

This clonotype was counted only a few times. Its target is not known. RNA transcripts were the template for amplifying TCR beta CDR3 regions. HTBI primers were employed in a first-round RT-PCR of the TCR CDR3. TCRdb fed the multiplex PCR reads into MiXCR, producing one record per CDR3 protein. The sample shows about 480,000 distinct CDR3 sequences, approximately 25% of them seen only once. Germline V gene data show CDR1 as SGHAT and CDR2 as FQNNGV. CDR3 length: 16 residues. V was shortened by 3 bases and J by 4 bases, with 16 bases between the two germline ends. Each ophthalmopathy patient scored at least 3 on the Clinical Activity Score and at least 4 on NOSPECS grade, with duration under 3 months.

The sample consisted of blood. V is TRBV11-2 and J is TRBJ1-3, with TRBD1 as a possible D gene (6 bases). The source of this sequence is a woman aged 30 to 39 with Graves' ophthalmopathy. The CDR3 bases are TGTGCCAGCAGCTTCCGAAACAGGGAGGGGGGAAACACCATATATTTT. Translated: CASSFRNREGGNTIYF.